Here is one TCR beta chain with its context. The protocol was immunoSEQ multiplex PCR, while the TCRdb copy is restricted to in-frame clones and leaves out a portion. The sample includes around 260,000 clones, 70% to 90% of them seen just once. CDR3 length: 13 residues. CDR1 is SQVTM, CDR2 ANQGSEA, per germline. V was pared by 7 bases and J by 2 bases, with 11 bases between. The entry originates in a study of blood T cell repertoires in COVID-19. Study summary: The analysed material was cDNA or gDNA that came from T cells, B-cell-depleted T cells, or PBMCs.

This chain connects TRBV29-1 to TRBJ2-2; maybe TRBD1 (5 bases). Sequencing input: PBMCs or T cells enriched from blood (not recorded which). The source of this sequence is a woman in her 30s who had recovered from COVID-19. The CDR3 is CSASTENTGELFF. The CDR3 DNA is TGCAGCGCCTCGACAGAAAACACCGGGGAGCTGTTTTTT.